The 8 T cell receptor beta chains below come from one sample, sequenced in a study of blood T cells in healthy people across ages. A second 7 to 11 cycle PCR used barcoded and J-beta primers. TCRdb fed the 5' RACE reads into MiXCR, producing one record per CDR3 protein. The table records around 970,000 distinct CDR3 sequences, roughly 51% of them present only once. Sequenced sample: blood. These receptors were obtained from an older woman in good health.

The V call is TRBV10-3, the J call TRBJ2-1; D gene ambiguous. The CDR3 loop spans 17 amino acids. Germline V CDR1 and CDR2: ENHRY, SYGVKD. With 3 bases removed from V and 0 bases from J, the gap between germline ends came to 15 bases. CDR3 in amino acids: CAISDPLLGTSYNEQFF. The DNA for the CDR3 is TGTGCCATCAGTGATCCCTTACTCGGCACCTCCTACAATGAGCAGTTCTTC.

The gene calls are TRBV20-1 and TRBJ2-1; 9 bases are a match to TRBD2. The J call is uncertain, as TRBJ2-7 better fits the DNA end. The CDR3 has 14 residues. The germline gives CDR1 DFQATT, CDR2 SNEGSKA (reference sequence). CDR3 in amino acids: CSAKASGIFNEQYF. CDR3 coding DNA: TGCAGTGCTAAGGCTAGCGGGATTTTCAATGAGCAGTACTTC.

The CDR3: CASSFSLGTQHF. For the CDR3, the DNA is TGTGCCAGCAGTTTCAGCCTAGGGACCCAGCATTTT. The rearrangement links TRBV28 to TRBJ1-5; unclear D gene. CDR3 length: 12 residues. Germline values: CDR1 MDHEN, CDR2 SYDVKM. V was clipped by 3 bases and J by 11 bases, with 11 bases between them.

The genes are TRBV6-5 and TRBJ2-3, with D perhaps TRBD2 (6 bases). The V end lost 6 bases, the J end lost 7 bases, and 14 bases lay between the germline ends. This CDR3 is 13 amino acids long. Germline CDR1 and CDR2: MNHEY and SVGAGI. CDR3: CASRSPGVNTQYF. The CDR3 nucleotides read TGTGCCAGCAGGTCCCCGGGGGTAAATACGCAGTATTTT.

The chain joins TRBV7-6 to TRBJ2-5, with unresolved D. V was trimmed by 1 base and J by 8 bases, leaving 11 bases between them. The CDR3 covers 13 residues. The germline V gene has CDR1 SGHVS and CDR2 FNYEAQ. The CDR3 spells CASSLGGINTQYF. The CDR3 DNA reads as TGTGCCAGCAGCTTAGGTGGGATTAATACCCAGTACTTC.

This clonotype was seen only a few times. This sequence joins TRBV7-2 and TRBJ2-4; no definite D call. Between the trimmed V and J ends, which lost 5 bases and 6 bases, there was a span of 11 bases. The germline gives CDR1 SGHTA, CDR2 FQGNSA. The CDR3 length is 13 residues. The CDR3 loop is CASSLETRNIQYF. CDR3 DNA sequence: TGTGCCAGCAGCCTCGAAACGAGAAACATTCAGTACTTC.

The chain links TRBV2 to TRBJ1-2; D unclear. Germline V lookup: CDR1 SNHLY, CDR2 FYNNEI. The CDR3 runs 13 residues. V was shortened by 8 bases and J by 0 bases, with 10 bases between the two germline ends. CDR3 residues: CASGEEANYGYTF. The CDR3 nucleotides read TGTGCCAGCGGGGAAGAGGCTAACTATGGCTACACCTTC.

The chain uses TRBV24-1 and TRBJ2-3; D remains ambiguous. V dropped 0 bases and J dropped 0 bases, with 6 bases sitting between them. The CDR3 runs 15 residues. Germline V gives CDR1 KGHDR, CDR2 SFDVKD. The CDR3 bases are TGTGCCACCAGTGATTTGAAAGGGAGCACAGATACGCAGTATTTT. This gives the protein CATSDLKGSTDTQYF.